The 21 T cell receptor beta chains below all came from one sample that was sequenced in a study of T cells in Graves' hyperthyroidism and ophthalmopathy. The TCR beta CDR3 regions underwent amplification using RNA transcripts as the source. With the HTBI primer set, the TCR CDR3 went through a first round of RT-PCR. MiXCR, applied by TCRdb to the multiplex PCR reads, yields one record per CDR3 protein. The sample gives fewer than 700,000 distinct CDR3 sequences, roughly 15% of which show up once; roughly a sixth is in the top ten. The sample taken for sequencing was blood. Receptors originate from a woman aged 18-35 years with Graves' ophthalmopathy.

This clonotype was seen many times. This chain joins TRBV4-1 and TRBJ1-2, with a tentative D call TRBD1 (5 bases). CDR3 length: 16 amino acids. The germline V and J ends were trimmed by 1 base and 4 bases, with 16 bases remaining between them. Germline V gene lookup returns CDR1 MGHRA and CDR2 YSYEKL. The CDR3 reads CASSQVLGGRFYGYTF. The CDR3, as DNA: TGCGCCAGCAGCCAAGTCCTGGGGGGAAGATTCTATGGCTACACCTTC.

This clonotype was seen ten or more times. The chain combines TRBV2 with TRBJ2-5; D possibly corresponds to TRBD2 (5 bases). The V gene's germline CDR1 is SNHLY and CDR2 FYNNEI. The CDR3 runs 13 residues. V lost 7 bases and J lost 7, with 16 bases in between. CDR3 amino acids: CASNNNEGGTQYF. CDR3 bases: TGTGCCAGCAACAACAACGAGGGTGGGACCCAGTACTTC.

This clonotype was recorded once. This chain links TRBV5-6 with TRBJ1-1, with D perhaps TRBD1 (5 bases). The germline CDR1 and CDR2 sequences are SGHDT and YYEEEE. Trimming left V 6 bases short and J 6 bases short, with 15 bases between. This CDR3 comprises 13 residues. CDR3 sequence reads: CASTPGQTAEAFF. Written as DNA, the CDR3 is TGTGCCAGCACCCCGGGGCAGACCGCTGAAGCTTTCTTT.

This chain uses TRBV29-1 with TRBJ1-2; 9 bases are a match to TRBD1. V lost 6 bases to trimming and J lost 8 bases; unmatched junction nucleotides: 4. In germline, CDR1 is SQVTM, CDR2 ANQGSEA. The CDR3 is 11 residues long. CDR3 nucleotides: TGCAGCGTGGGGACAGGGTGGGGCTACACCTTC. Translation gives CSVGTGWGYTF.

This clonotype was recorded at least ten times. The genes are TRBV28 and TRBJ2-7; the D gene is possibly TRBD1 (5 bases). CDR1 MDHEN and CDR2 SYDVKM come from the germline V gene. This CDR3 comprises 12 residues. Trimming pared 6 bases from V and 6 bases from J, leaving 12 bases between. This chain's CDR3 is CASRMQGFEQYF. The CDR3 DNA reads as TGTGCCAGCAGGATGCAGGGCTTCGAGCAGTACTTC.

This chain uses TRBV20-1 with TRBJ1-1; D perhaps matches TRBD1 (5 bases). Germline V gene data show CDR1 as DFQATT and CDR2 as SNEGSKA (reference sequence). Trimming removed 8 bases at V and 1 base at J, with 11 bases between. This CDR3 is built from 12 residues. As DNA, the CDR3 is TGCAGTTCGGGGGTTGGGAACACTGAAGCTTTCTTT. This translates into CSSGVGNTEAFF.

Regarding this clonotype: This may be a read error: a much more frequent sequence differs by one nucleotide. The chain is built from TRBV7-2 and TRBJ1-6; 9 nucleotides match TRBD1. After removal of 8 bases from V and 7 bases from J, the junction contained 12 bases not matched to a gene. Germline loops: CDR1 SGHTA, CDR2 FQGNSA. This CDR3 region has 16 residues. In DNA, the CDR3 is TGTGCCAGCGGCATACCCGGGACAGGGCTGAATTCACCCCTCCACTTT. Translating it yields CASGIPGTGLNSPLHF.

This clonotype occurred many times. V and J are TRBV12-3 or TRBV12-4 and TRBJ1-5; no clear D gene. Trimming pared 1 base from V and 6 bases from J, leaving 10 bases between. CDR3 size: 14 residues. CDR3 residues: CASSLGGKGQPQHF. The CDR3 nucleotides are TGTGCCAGCAGTTTAGGAGGGAAGGGTCAGCCCCAGCATTTT.

This rearrangement joins TRBV6-2 or TRBV6-3 to TRBJ2-7; D is possibly TRBD2 (5 bases). The germline CDR1 and CDR2 sequences are MNHEY and SVGEGT. V dropped 6 bases and J dropped 2 bases, with 17 bases sitting between them. The CDR3 is 15 amino acids. CDR3: CASSGRTRNPYEQYF. The CDR3 DNA reads as TGTGCCAGCAGCGGAAGGACTCGAAATCCCTACGAGCAGTACTTC.

There are many counts of this clonotype. The gene calls are TRBV2 and TRBJ1-1, with no clear D. V was cut by 6 bases and J by 3 bases, with 17 bases left in between. The germline CDR1 and CDR2 sequences are SNHLY and FYNNEI. This CDR3 has 15 residues. DNA of the CDR3: TGTGCCAGCAGGTTAGGGTCTCCATCTTACACTGAAGCTTTCTTT. Its translation is CASRLGSPSYTEAFF. The full variable domain, in which reference TRBV2 and TRBJ1-1 provide the parts outside the CDR3, is EPEVTQTPSHQVTQMGQEVILRCVPISNHLYFYWYRQILGQKVEFLVSFYNNEISEKSEIFDDQFSVERPDGSNFTLKIRSTKLEDSAMYFCASRLGSPSYTEAFFGQGTRLTVV.

This clonotype appeared many times. V is TRBV6-1 and J is TRBJ1-2, with a weak D call TRBD1 (6 bases). This CDR3 region has 12 residues. Germline V CDR1 and CDR2: MNHNS, SASEGT. Trimming left V 6 bases short and J 4 bases short, with 9 bases between. The CDR3 sequence: CASRGTTYGYTF. CDR3 nucleotide sequence: TGTGCCAGCAGGGGGACAACCTATGGCTACACCTTC.

This rearrangement joins TRBV9 to TRBJ1-4; D might be TRBD1 (5 bases). The CDR3 extends over 18 amino acids. CDR1 SGDLS and CDR2 YYNGEE come from the germline V gene. V was shortened by 1 base and J by 0 bases, with 16 bases between the two germline ends. Here the CDR3 reads CASSVYAQTGPTNEKLFF. The CDR3 nucleotides are TGTGCCAGCAGCGTATATGCCCAAACAGGACCAACTAATGAAAAACTGTTTTTT.

V gene TRBV19 combines with J gene TRBJ1-1, with unresolved D. The germline gives CDR1 LNHDA, CDR2 SQIVND (reference sequence). V was pared by 3 bases and J by 4 bases, with 9 bases between. There are 13 residues in the CDR3. In nucleotides, the CDR3 is TGTGCCAGTAGTATCGGTTTGGGCACTGAAGCTTTCTTT. Its protein is CASSIGLGTEAFF.

This clonotype was recorded many times. J is TRBJ1-1 and V is TRBV2, with a possible D match to TRBD1 (5 bases). V lost 6 bases and J lost 5, with 10 bases in between. This CDR3 is built from 12 residues. The germline gives CDR1 SNHLY, CDR2 FYNNEI. The CDR3 DNA reads as TGTGCCAGCAGCGCCAGGGATACTGAAGCTTTCTTT. Amino acids: CASSARDTEAFF.

This clonotype appeared many times. CDR3 amino acids: CASSLASGNTEAFF. DNA of the CDR3: TGCGCCAGCAGCTTGGCTTCGGGGAACACTGAAGCTTTCTTT. The chain carries TRBV5-1 and TRBJ1-1, with D unresolved. V was cut by 0 bases and J by 1 base, with 7 bases left in between. The germline V gene has CDR1 SGHRS and CDR2 YFSETQ. The CDR3 spans 14 residues.

The chain recombines TRBV5-1 with TRBJ2-1, with a weak D call TRBD1 (6 bases). Trimming removed 1 base from V and 9 bases from J, with 17 bases in between. The CDR3 totals 15 residues. Germline V lookup: CDR1 SGHRS, CDR2 YFSETQ. In nucleotides, the CDR3 is TGCGCCAGCAGCTTGAGGTCAGGGGAGCCAGGTGAGCAGTTCTTC. Encoded protein: CASSLRSGEPGEQFF.

This chain links TRBV6-1 with TRBJ1-2; tentatively, D is TRBD1 (5 bases). Trimming shortened V by 6 bases and J by 5 bases, and 22 bases separated the two germline ends. CDR1 MNHNS and CDR2 SASEGT come from the germline V gene. CDR3 length equals 16 residues. The CDR3 sequence: CASRTHSGTVIYGYTF. The CDR3 DNA follows: TGTGCCAGCAGAACCCACTCCGGGACGGTGATTTATGGCTACACCTTC.

The J gene is TRBJ1-4, the V gene TRBV20-1, with a weak D call TRBD1 (6 bases). The V gene lost 6 bases and the J gene lost 0 bases, with 17 bases spanning the gap. The germline CDR1 and CDR2 sequences are DFQATT and SNEGSKA (reference sequence). This CDR3 is built from 16 residues. This chain's CDR3 is CSADTRQVATNEKLFF. CDR3 bases: TGCAGTGCCGACACACGACAGGTTGCAACTAATGAAAAACTGTTTTTT.

This clonotype was counted many times. The chain is built from TRBV11-3 and TRBJ2-7; D is unclear. Trimming took 0 bases from V and 0 from J, leaving 6 bases between them. The CDR3 is 14 residues long. Germline V gives CDR1 SGHNT, CDR2 YENEEA. The DNA of the CDR3 is TGTGCCAGCAGCTTAGATCTAGGCTCCTACGAGCAGTACTTC. This sequence encodes CASSLDLGSYEQYF.

This clonotype was observed many times. This chain joins TRBV2 and TRBJ1-2; TRBD1 agrees at 10 bases. After removal of 9 bases from V and 3 bases from J, the junction contained 4 bases not matched to a gene. The CDR3 covers 13 residues. CDR1 is SNHLY and CDR2 is FYNNEI in the germline V gene. CDR3 in amino acids: CASRDRGDYGYTF. CDR3 DNA: TGTGCCAGTCGGGACAGGGGCGACTATGGCTACACCTTC.

This clonotype has ten or more counts. The chain joins TRBV3-1 to TRBJ1-1, with TRBD1 identical over 9 bases. The germline CDR1 and CDR2 sequences are LGHDT and YNNKEL (reference sequence). The CDR3 runs to 16 residues. V trimming: 4 bases; J trimming: 3 bases; junction bases outside the gene matches: 9. In DNA, the CDR3 is TGTGCCAGCAGCCCGTTCCCGGGACAGGGATACACTGAAGCTTTCTTT. Encoded protein: CASSPFPGQGYTEAFF.